The sequence of this T cell receptor (beta chain) was determined in a study of cytomegalovirus exposure and HLA in healthy donors. CDR1 and CDR2 (germline): SGHNT, YYREEE (reference sequence). The CDR3 has 12 amino acids. The V gene lost 3 bases and the J gene lost 8 bases, with 11 bases spanning the gap. A multiplex PCR was run with 60 Vbeta primers and 13 Jbeta primers. Method: immunoSEQ multiplex PCR; TCRdb's copy keeps in-frame clones and lacks some. The sample shows about 150,000 clones, about 74% of them seen only once. The clonotype originates from a man aged 35 to 55 in good health and CMV-seropositive. The sample comprised PBMCs. The chain links TRBV5-4 to TRBJ1-1; TRBD1 is a possible D gene (5 bases). The CDR3, as DNA: TGTGCCAGCAGCTCACGGGGGGAAGAAGCTTTCTTT. Its translation: CASSSRGEEAFF.